This T cell receptor beta chain was captured by sequencing in a study of immune heterogeneity within non-small cell lung tumors. Study-wide context: In total, the tumors were 4 squamous cell carcinomas, about ten non-squamous carcinomas and 1 not otherwise specified.

Remarks on this clonotype: The target antigen is unknown.

The authors amplified TCR beta CDR3 by multiplex PCR with 32 V and 13 J primers. A single record per CDR3 protein comes from TCRdb applying MiXCR to the multiplex PCR reads. There are over 20,000 distinct CDR3 sequences in the sample; 25% to 35% occur only once, and roughly 4.2% lies in the top ten. Germline V gives CDR1 MGHRA, CDR2 YSYEKL. The ends lost 2 bases at V and 1 base at J; junction bases unmatched: 5. This CDR3 spans 17 amino acids. With approximately 0.6 ug used per sample, the template was genomic DNA from bulk tumor. Several biopsies per primary tumor were taken during surgery, spaced as far apart as possible. Surgery that was curative in intent was performed on patients with untreated, newly diagnosed non-small cell lung cancer. Study outcomes and limitations: Patients largely differed in their high-frequency T-cell receptor beta clonotypes.

This TCR was sampled from a middle-aged man with non-small cell lung cancer. The chain couples TRBV4-1 to TRBJ2-5; 12 bases fit TRBD2. The sample taken for sequencing was lung tumor tissue. CDR3 loop: CASSQLGTSGFQETQYF. The DNA of the CDR3 is TGCGCCAGCAGCCAACTTGGGACTAGCGGGTTCCAAGAGACCCAGTACTTC.